Below are 18 T cell receptor beta chains sequenced from a single sample in a study of shared clonotypes between healthy human individuals. The method was immunoSEQ multiplex PCR; TCRdb's version includes in-frame clones alone and lacks a portion of them. The profile covers a few million clones, with more than 80% appearing a single time and 0.13% to 0.15% taken by the ten largest. What was sequenced was naive CD4+ T cells sorted from blood. The subset here: CD45RA+ positively selected. The receptors stem from a man younger than 35 in good health.

The CDR3 DNA follows: TGTGCCTGGAGTCGGGAATTCGCCAATGAGCAGTTCTTC. Encoded protein: CAWSREFANEQFF. The chain joins TRBV30 to TRBJ2-1, with a weak D call TRBD2 (5 bases). CDR3 length equals 13 residues. From germline, CDR1 is GTSNPN and CDR2 SVGIG (reference sequence). V was shortened by 2 bases and J by 6 bases, with 11 bases between the two germline ends.

V gene TRBV9 combines with J gene TRBJ2-2; a weak D match, TRBD2 (6 bases). The CDR3 loop spans 16 amino acids. CDR1 is SGDLS and CDR2 is YYNGEE in the germline V gene. V gave up 2 bases and J gave up 2 bases, with 13 bases separating them. The CDR3 nucleotides read TGTGCCAGCAGCGTCTCCGGGACTTCTAACACCGGGGAGCTGTTTTTT. This gives the protein CASSVSGTSNTGELFF.

This chain uses TRBV19 with TRBJ1-2; 7 nucleotides line up with TRBD1. This CDR3 region has 14 residues. The germline V gene encodes CDR1 LNHDA and CDR2 SQIVND (reference sequence). The V segment lost 6 bases and the J segment 4 bases; nucleotides outside the gene matches: 8. CDR3 nucleotide sequence: TGTGCCAGTAGCCCCGCGGGACAGATCTATGGCTACACCTTC. This gives the protein CASSPAGQIYGYTF.

This chain links TRBV6-1 with TRBJ2-3; tentative D call: TRBD2 (5 bases). V was trimmed by 5 bases and J by 1 base, leaving 10 bases between them. This CDR3 region has 14 residues. Germline V gene data show CDR1 as MNHNS and CDR2 as SASEGT. CDR3 bases: TGTGCCAGCAGTTGGGCGGGCCGCACAGATACGCAGTATTTT. Translated, it gives CASSWAGRTDTQYF.

In regard to this clone: This specimen includes other DNA sequences encoding the same CDR3. CDR3 DNA: TGTGCCAGCAGCTTGAACAGGGACTACGAGCAGTACTTC. Protein product: CASSLNRDYEQYF. This sequence joins TRBV7-2 and TRBJ2-7, with D possibly TRBD1 on 6 matching bases. V was pared by 3 bases and J by 3 bases, with 9 bases between. In germline, CDR1 is SGHTA, CDR2 FQGNSA. The CDR3 totals 13 residues.

The chain is built from TRBV28 and TRBJ1-2; possible D gene TRBD1, 6 bases. The germline CDR1 and CDR2 sequences are MDHEN and SYDVKM. The V end was cut by 6 bases, the J end by 4 bases, with 15 bases between. This CDR3 comprises 14 residues. The CDR3 DNA reads TGTGCCAGCAGCCCCGCCCAAGGGGGCTATGGCTACACCTTC. Translating it yields CASSPAQGGYGYTF.

This chain connects TRBV6-4 to TRBJ2-7, with TRBD2 matching 9 bases. After removal of 6 bases from V and 2 bases from J, the junction contained 8 bases not matched to a gene. Germline lookup yields CDR1 MRHNA and CDR2 SNTAGT. This CDR3 is built from 15 residues. CDR3 residues: CASSERLAGPYEQYF. The CDR3 DNA reads TGTGCCAGCAGCGAGCGGCTAGCGGGGCCCTACGAGCAGTACTTC.

The chain uses TRBV6-1 and TRBJ1-6; TRBD1 agrees at 10 bases. The trim removed 4 bases at V and 10 bases at J, leaving 7 bases unmatched. The CDR3 consists of 15 residues. The germline V gene encodes CDR1 MNHNS and CDR2 SASEGT. CDR3 DNA sequence: TGTGCCAGCAGTGTCCGGGACAGGGGAGAATCACCCCTCCACTTT. This encodes CASSVRDRGESPLHF.

The V gene is TRBV6-8, the J gene TRBJ2-7, with TRBD1 identical over 8 bases. CDR1 and CDR2 (germline): MNHGY, SAAAGT. With V trimmed by 6 bases and J by 2 bases, 9 bases remained unmatched. This CDR3 has 15 amino acids. CDR3 loop: CASRGGTGETYEQYF. CDR3 DNA sequence: TGTGCCAGCAGGGGCGGGACAGGCGAAACCTACGAGCAGTACTTC.

The chain carries TRBV19 and TRBJ2-3; no clear D gene. Trimming stripped 3 bases from V and 8 bases from J, with 12 bases between. Germline V gene lookup returns CDR1 LNHDA and CDR2 SQIVND (reference sequence). CDR3 length equals 13 residues. CDR3 in amino acids: CASSMGSEFTQYF. The CDR3 nucleotides are TGTGCCAGTAGTATGGGGTCGGAGTTTACGCAGTATTTT.

The chain recombines TRBV14 with TRBJ2-2, with D possibly being TRBD1 (5 bases). This CDR3 is 16 amino acids long. Trimming pared 3 bases from V and 1 base from J, leaving 12 bases between. Germline V gene sequence: CDR1 SGHDN, CDR2 FVKESK. The CDR3 DNA sequence: TGTGCCAGCAGCCAGGGGCTGGCAGGGAACACCGGGGAGCTGTTTTTT. It translates to CASSQGLAGNTGELFF.

This sequence joins TRBV5-4 and TRBJ2-4, with TRBD1 matching 8 bases. J was trimmed by 3 bases and V by 5 bases; bases with no gene match: 4. The CDR3 has 14 amino acids. Germline V CDR1 and CDR2: SGHNT, YYREEE (reference sequence). CDR3 sequence: CASSYRGDKNIQYF. The CDR3 DNA reads as TGTGCCAGCAGTTACAGGGGGGACAAAAACATTCAGTACTTC.

This chain connects TRBV18 to TRBJ2-1; 9 positions match TRBD2. CDR1 KGHSH and CDR2 LQKENI come from the germline V gene. The CDR3 extends over 15 amino acids. J was trimmed by 5 bases and V by 3 bases; bases with no gene match: 5. DNA of the CDR3: TGTGCCAGCTCACCGCGGGAGGGGTATAACAATGAGCAGTTCTTC. Amino acids: CASSPREGYNNEQFF.

The V gene is TRBV30, the J gene TRBJ1-1, with no clear D. V was cut by 5 bases and J by 3 bases, with 13 bases left in between. The CDR3 covers 13 residues. Germline CDR1 reads GTSNPN; CDR2 reads SVGIG (reference sequence). In nucleotides, the CDR3 is TGTGCCTGGGGAAAGGGCTGGGACACTGAAGCTTTCTTT. Amino acids: CAWGKGWDTEAFF.

About this clone: This specimen includes other DNA sequences encoding the same CDR3. The chain employs TRBV19 and TRBJ2-3; 7 bases match TRBD1. This CDR3 region has 15 residues. In germline, CDR1 is LNHDA, CDR2 SQIVND (reference sequence). The V and J ends lost 4 bases and 1 base, in that order; junction bases with no gene match: 5. This CDR3 is CASSSRDRGTDTQYF. The CDR3 DNA follows: TGTGCCAGTAGTAGCCGGGACAGAGGCACAGATACGCAGTATTTT.

The chain employs TRBV18 and TRBJ2-1, with a possible D match to TRBD2 (6 bases). Germline assignment: CDR1 KGHSH and CDR2 LQKENI. Trimming pared 2 bases from V and 0 bases from J, leaving 14 bases between. CDR3 length: 17 residues. CDR3 nucleotide sequence: TGTGCCAGCTCACCAAGGCTAGCGAAGAGCTCCTACAATGAGCAGTTCTTC. Its translation is CASSPRLAKSSYNEQFF.

V is TRBV2 and J is TRBJ1-5, with D unclear. Trimming took off 3 bases at V and 3 bases at J, with 9 bases between the two ends. The CDR3 covers 14 residues. CDR1 and CDR2 from the germline V gene are SNHLY and FYNNEI. The CDR3 nucleotides read TGTGCCAGCAGTGATCTAAGAAACAATCAGCCCCAGCATTTT. Translation gives CASSDLRNNQPQHF.

This chain links TRBV10-3 with TRBJ1-2; D is possibly TRBD1 (5 bases). Deletions cut 0 bases from V and 0 bases from J, with 11 bases between. Germline V gene lookup returns CDR1 ENHRY and CDR2 SYGVKD. This CDR3 is 16 amino acids long. CDR3 DNA: TGTGCCATCAGTGAGTCGACAGTTACCGCTAACTATGGCTACACCTTC. Translated, it gives CAISESTVTANYGYTF.